This section outlines one T cell receptor beta chain sequence together with its context. This sample was taken from a study of cytomegalovirus exposure and HLA in healthy donors. The CDR3 extends over 18 amino acids. Germline-derived CDR1 and CDR2 are LGHNT and FRNRAP. The V gene lost 0 bases and the J gene lost 2 bases, with 19 bases spanning the gap. Here immunoSEQ multiplex PCR was the method, and the copy in TCRdb shows in-frame clones only, minus some. The sample lists over 120,000 clones; around 90% were seen once. The source material was PBMCs. This sequence joins TRBV12-5 and TRBJ2-5; D ambiguous. The origin of this receptor is a man aged 18-30 years in good health and CMV-seropositive. This CDR3 is CASGLVLNATLTQETQYF. Here the CDR3 DNA reads TGTGCTAGTGGTTTGGTCCTGAACGCAACCCTGACTCAAGAGACCCAGTACTTC.